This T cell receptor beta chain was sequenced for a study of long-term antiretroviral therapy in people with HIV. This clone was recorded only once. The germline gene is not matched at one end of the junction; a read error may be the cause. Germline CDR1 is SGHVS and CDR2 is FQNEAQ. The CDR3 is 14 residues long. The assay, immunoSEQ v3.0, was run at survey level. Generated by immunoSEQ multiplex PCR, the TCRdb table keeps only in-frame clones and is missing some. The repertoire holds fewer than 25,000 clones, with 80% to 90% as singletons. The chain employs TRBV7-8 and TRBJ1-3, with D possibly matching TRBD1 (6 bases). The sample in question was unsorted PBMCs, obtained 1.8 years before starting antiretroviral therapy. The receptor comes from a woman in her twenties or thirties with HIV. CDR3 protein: CASSAGRDNNGIFF. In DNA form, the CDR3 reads TGTGCCAGCAGCGCCGGGCGGGACAACAACGGGATTTTTTTT. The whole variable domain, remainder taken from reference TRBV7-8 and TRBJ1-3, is GAGVSQSPRYKVAKRGQDVALRCDPISGHVSLFWYQQALGQGPEFLTYFQNEAQLDKSGLPSDRFFAERPEGSVSTLKIQRTQQEDSAVYLCASSAGRDNNGIFFGEGSWLTVV.